This T cell receptor (beta chain) came from a study of sequential checkpoint blockade in melanoma. Trimming cost V 4 bases and J 2 bases, with 9 bases left between them. Germline assignment: CDR1 SQVTM and CDR2 ANQGSEA. The CDR3 consists of 13 residues. This clone showed up just once. The treatment denotes: randomized to nivolumab then ipilimumab (arm A) or the reverse (arm B). Using immunoSEQ multiplex PCR, the repertoire was profiled, and TCRdb retains in-frame clones only, with some absent. Found here are about 27,000 clones, 70% to 80% of them singletons; the top ten hold more than 10%. The starting material was CD8+ T cells sorted from blood (inferred from file names), obtained from a patient given nivolumab and ipilimumab in sequence. The source is a human donor with melanoma. V and J are TRBV29-1 and TRBJ2-1; unclear D gene. The CDR3 sequence: CSVVGSPYNEQFF. The CDR3 DNA is TGCAGCGTTGTGGGTAGCCCCTACAATGAGCAGTTCTTC.